This T cell receptor (beta chain) was observed in a study of blood T cell repertoires in COVID-19. Study-level background: Samples came from the United States, Italy and Spain, spanning acute and convalescent COVID-19. The analysed material was cDNA or gDNA that came from T cells, B-cell-depleted T cells, or PBMCs.

In the study's own analysis: Estimation of nucleated cell counts was performed using reference gene primer amplification. Clones were read by immunoSEQ multiplex PCR, and TCRdb kept only the in-frame ones, dropping some. V, J and clone size are taken as reported in that table, and D and trimming were inferred from the DNA itself. The table has under 200,000 clones, over 80% seen once; the top ten hold approximately 2.9%. The CDR3 has 17 amino acids. With 0 bases clipped from V and 2 bases from J, the junction kept 7 bases outside the gene matches. Per the germline V gene, CDR1 is SGHRS and CDR2 is YFSETQ.

Specimen: peripheral blood. The chain joins TRBV5-1 to TRBJ2-3, with 9 bases identical to TRBD2. The receptor comes from a woman in her sixties or seventies with acute or convalescent COVID-19. The CDR3 sequence: CASSLESSGGDTDTQYF. As DNA, the CDR3 is TGCGCCAGCAGCTTGGAGAGTAGCGGGGGAGACACAGATACGCAGTATTTT.